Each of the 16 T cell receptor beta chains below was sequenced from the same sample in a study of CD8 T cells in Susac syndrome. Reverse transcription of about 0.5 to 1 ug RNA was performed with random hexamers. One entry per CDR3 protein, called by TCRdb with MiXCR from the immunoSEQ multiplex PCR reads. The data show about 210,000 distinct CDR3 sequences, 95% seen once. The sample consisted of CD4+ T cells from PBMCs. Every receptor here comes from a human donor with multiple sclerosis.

The CDR3 DNA sequence: TGCAGTGCTAGAGTTGGCAGGTCCTATGGCTACACCTTC. Translating gives CSARVGRSYGYTF. The J gene is TRBJ1-2, the V gene TRBV20-1; D gene ambiguous. The CDR3 length is 13 residues. V was cut by 1 base and J by 4 bases, with 10 bases left in between. CDR1 and CDR2 from the germline V gene are DFQATT and SNEGSKA (reference sequence).

CDR3 in amino acids: CATSRVGGTYEQYF. DNA for the CDR3: TGTGCCACCAGCAGAGTCGGCGGAACCTACGAGCAGTACTTC. The chain joins TRBV15 to TRBJ2-7; D remains ambiguous. Germline assignment: CDR1 LNHNV and CDR2 YYDKDF (reference sequence). CDR3 length: 14 residues. Deletions cut 1 base from V and 2 bases from J, with 9 bases between.

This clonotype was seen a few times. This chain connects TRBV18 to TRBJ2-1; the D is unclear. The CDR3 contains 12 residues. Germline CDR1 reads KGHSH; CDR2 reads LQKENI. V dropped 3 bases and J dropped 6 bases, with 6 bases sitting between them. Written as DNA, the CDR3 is TGTGCCAGCTCACCCCCGTCCAATGAGCAGTTCTTC. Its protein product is CASSPPSNEQFF.

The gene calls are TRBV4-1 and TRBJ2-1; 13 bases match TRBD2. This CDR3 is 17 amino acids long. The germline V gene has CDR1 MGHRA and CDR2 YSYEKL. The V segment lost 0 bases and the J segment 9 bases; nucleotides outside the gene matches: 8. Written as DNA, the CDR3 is TGCGCCAGCAGCCAAGACGAGACTAGCGGGAGGTACGGTGAGCAGTTCTTC. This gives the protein CASSQDETSGRYGEQFF.

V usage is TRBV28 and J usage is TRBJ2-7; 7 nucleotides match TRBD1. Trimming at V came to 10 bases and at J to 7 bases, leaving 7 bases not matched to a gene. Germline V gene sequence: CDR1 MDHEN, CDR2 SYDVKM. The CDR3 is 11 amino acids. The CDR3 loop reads CAITGVWEQYF. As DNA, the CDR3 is TGTGCCATCACAGGGGTATGGGAGCAGTACTTC. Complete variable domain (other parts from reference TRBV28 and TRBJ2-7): DVKVTQSSRYLVKRTGEKVFLECVQDMDHENMFWYRQDPGLGLRLIYFSYDVKMKEKGDIPEGYSVSREKKERFSLILESASTNQTSMYLCAITGVWEQYFGPGTRLTVT.

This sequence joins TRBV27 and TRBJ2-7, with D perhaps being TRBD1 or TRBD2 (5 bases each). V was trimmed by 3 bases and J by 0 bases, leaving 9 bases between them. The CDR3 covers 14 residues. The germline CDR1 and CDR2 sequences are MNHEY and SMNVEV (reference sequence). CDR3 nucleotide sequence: TGTGCCAGCAGTTTGGGGGTATTCTCCTACGAGCAGTACTTC. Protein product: CASSLGVFSYEQYF.

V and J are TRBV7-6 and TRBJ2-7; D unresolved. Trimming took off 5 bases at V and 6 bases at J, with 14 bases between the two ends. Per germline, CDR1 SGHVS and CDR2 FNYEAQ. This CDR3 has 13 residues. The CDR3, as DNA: TGTGCCAGCAGCCCGGACCTCGTAGGCGAGCAGTACTTC. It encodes CASSPDLVGEQYF. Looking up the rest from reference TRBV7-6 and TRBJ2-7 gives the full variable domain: GAGVSQSPRYKVTKRGQDVALRCDPISGHVSLYWYRQALGQGPEFLTYFNYEAQQDKSGLPNDRFSAERPEGSISTLTIQRTEQRDSAMYRCASSPDLVGEQYFGPGTRLTVT.

In DNA form, the CDR3 reads TGTGCCATCAGTGCGGGGACAAGGGGGGACACAGATACGCAGTATTTT. This sequence encodes CAISAGTRGDTDTQYF. The chain is built from TRBV10-3 and TRBJ2-3; TRBD1 or TRBD2 may be the D gene (6 bases each). The CDR3 loop spans 16 amino acids. Per germline, CDR1 ENHRY and CDR2 SYGVKD. The germline V and J ends were trimmed by 4 bases and 2 bases, with 16 bases remaining between them.

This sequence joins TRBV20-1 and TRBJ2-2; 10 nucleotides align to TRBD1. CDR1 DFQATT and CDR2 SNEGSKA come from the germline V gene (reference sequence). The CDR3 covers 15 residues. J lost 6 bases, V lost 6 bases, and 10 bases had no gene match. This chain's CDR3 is CSAKDRGRGPGELFF. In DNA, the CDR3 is TGCAGTGCAAAAGACAGGGGGCGGGGCCCCGGGGAGCTGTTTTTT.

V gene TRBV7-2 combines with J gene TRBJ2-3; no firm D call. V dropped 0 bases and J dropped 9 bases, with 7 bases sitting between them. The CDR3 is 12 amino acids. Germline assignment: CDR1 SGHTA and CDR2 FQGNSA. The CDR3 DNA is TGTGCCAGCAGCTTAGCGGGTCACACGCAGTATTTT. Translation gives CASSLAGHTQYF. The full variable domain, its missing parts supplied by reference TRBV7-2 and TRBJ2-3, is GAGVSQSPSNKVTEKGKDVELRCDPISGHTALYWYRQSLGQGLEFLIYFQGNSAPDKSGLPSDRFSAERTGGSVSTLTIQRTQQEDSAVYLCASSLAGHTQYFGPGTRLTVL.

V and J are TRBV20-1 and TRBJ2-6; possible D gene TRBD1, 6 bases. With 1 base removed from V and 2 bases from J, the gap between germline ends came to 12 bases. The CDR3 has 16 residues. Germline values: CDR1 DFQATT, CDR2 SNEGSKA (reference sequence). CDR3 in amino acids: CSARGLQGAGANVLTF. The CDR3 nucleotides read TGCAGTGCTAGAGGGCTACAGGGTGCTGGGGCCAACGTCCTGACTTTC.

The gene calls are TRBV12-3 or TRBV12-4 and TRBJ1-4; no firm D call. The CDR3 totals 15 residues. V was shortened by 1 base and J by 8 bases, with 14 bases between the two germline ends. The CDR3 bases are TGTGCCAGCAGTTTAGGCGGCAGGATTGACGAAAAACTGTTTTTT. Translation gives CASSLGGRIDEKLFF.

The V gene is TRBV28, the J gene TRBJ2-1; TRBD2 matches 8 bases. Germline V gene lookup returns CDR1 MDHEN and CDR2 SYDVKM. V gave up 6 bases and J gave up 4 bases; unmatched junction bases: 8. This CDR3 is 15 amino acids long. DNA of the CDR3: TGTGCCAGCAGCCCCTCGGCGGGAGGATACAATGAGCAGTTCTTC. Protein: CASSPSAGGYNEQFF.

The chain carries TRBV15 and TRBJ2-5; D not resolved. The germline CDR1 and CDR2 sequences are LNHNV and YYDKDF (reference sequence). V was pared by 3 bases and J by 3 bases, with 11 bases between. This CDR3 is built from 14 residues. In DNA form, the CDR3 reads TGTGCCACCAGCAGGGAAACTGCGAAAGAGACCCAGTACTTC. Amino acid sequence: CATSRETAKETQYF. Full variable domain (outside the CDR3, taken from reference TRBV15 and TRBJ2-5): DAMVIQNPRYQVTQFGKPVTLSCSQTLNHNVMYWYQQKSSQAPKLLFHYYDKDFNNEADTPDNFQSRRPNTSFCFLDIRSPGLGDTAMYLCATSRETAKETQYFGPGTRLLVL.

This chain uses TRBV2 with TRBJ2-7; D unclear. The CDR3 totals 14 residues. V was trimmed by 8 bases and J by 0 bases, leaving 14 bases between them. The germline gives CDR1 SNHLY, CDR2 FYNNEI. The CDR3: CASVLDFRSYEQYF. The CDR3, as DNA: TGTGCCAGCGTGCTTGACTTCCGCTCCTACGAGCAGTACTTC.

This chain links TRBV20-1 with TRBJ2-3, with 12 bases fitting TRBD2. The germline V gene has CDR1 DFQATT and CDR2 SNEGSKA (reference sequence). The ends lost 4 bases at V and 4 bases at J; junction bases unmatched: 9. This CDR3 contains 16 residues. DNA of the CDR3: TGCAGTGCTACACGAGATCTAGCGGGAGGGCCAGATACGCAGTATTTT. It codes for CSATRDLAGGPDTQYF.